A selection of T cell receptor beta chains follows, all from one sample in a study of blood T cell repertoires in COVID-19. Profiled with immunoSEQ multiplex PCR; TCRdb holds only in-frame clones, not every one. The table lists over 100,000 clones, roughly 85% of them singletons, with approximately 1.5% in the top ten. Sequencing was performed on peripheral blood. These receptors came from a man aged 40-50 years with acute or convalescent COVID-19. CDR3s include the opening cysteine and the closing phenylalanine or tryptophan. A D gene is named only where the DNA matches it firmly. Not every row has a clone size; where given, it reads once, few, many or a size class.

v_gene,j_gene,d_gene,len,abundance,CDR3aa,CDR3nt
TRBV10-3,TRBJ1-2,.,14,.,CAISDPGLNYGYTF,TGTGCCATCAGTGACCCGGGATTAAACTATGGCTACACCTTC
TRBV7-6,TRBJ1-5,.,16,.,CASSLGRAPHSQPQHF,TGTGCCAGCAGCCTCGGGAGGGCGCCACACAGCCAGCCCCAGCATTTT
TRBV11-2,TRBJ2-3,.,14,once,CASSLESGWRTQYF,TGTGCCAGCAGCTTAGAGTCAGGATGGCGTACGCAGTATTTT
TRBV3-1/TRBV3-2,TRBJ1-5,.,14,.,CASSQEGASQPQHF,TGTGCCAGCAGCCAAGAAGGGGCGAGTCAGCCCCAGCATTTT
TRBV7-9,TRBJ2-3,TRBD1,16,.,CASSLGDSPYFETQYF,TGTGCCAGCAGCTTAGGGGACAGTCCCTACTTCGAGACGCAGTATTTT
TRBV18,TRBJ2-7,.,13,.,CASAETGSYEQCF,TGTGCCAGCGCCGAGACAGGCTCCTACGAGCAGTGCTTC
TRBV5-1,TRBJ2-7,TRBD1,12,few,CASRQGAYEQYF,TGCGCCAGCAGGCAGGGGGCCTACGAGCAGTACTTC
TRBV5-6,TRBJ2-4,.,14,.,CASSFDMNENIQYF,TGTGCCAGCAGCTTTGACATGAACGAAAACATTCAGTACTTC
TRBV30,TRBJ1-1,.,13,.,CAWSKTESTEAFF,TGTGCCTGGAGTAAAACAGAGAGCACTGAAGCTTTCTTT
TRBV20-1,TRBJ2-1,.,11,.,CSATVYNEQFF,TGCAGTGCTACAGTGTACAATGAGCAGTTCTTC
TRBV12-3/TRBV12-4,TRBJ1-2,.,12,.,CASAGFSYGYTF,TGTGCCAGCGCGGGGTTCAGCTATGGCTACACCTTC
TRBV9,TRBJ2-1,TRBD1,13,.,CASSAQGYGEQFF,TGTGCCAGCAGCGCACAGGGGTACGGTGAGCAGTTCTTC
TRBV10-3,TRBJ1-1,.,11,.,CAIRDLTTAFF,TGTGCCATCCGGGATTTAACTACAGCTTTCTTT
TRBV6-5,TRBJ2-1,.,14,.,CASSYSRRRGEQFF,TGTGCCAGCAGTTACTCGAGACGAAGGGGCGAGCAGTTCTTC
TRBV6-4,TRBJ2-1,TRBD2,14,.,CASRTSGRGGEQFF,TGTGCCAGCCGGACTAGCGGGAGAGGTGGTGAGCAGTTCTTC
TRBV28,TRBJ2-1,TRBD2,16,.,CASSFQTSGRALSQFF,TGTGCCAGCAGTTTCCAGACTAGCGGGAGGGCCCTATCGCAGTTCTTC
TRBV19,TRBJ2-1,.,12,.,CASSKRLDQQFF,TGTGCCAGTAGTAAAAGACTAGACCAGCAGTTCTTC
TRBV15,TRBJ2-7,TRBD1,15,few,CATSTEGTGSYEQYF,TGTGCCACCAGCACCGAAGGGACAGGTTCCTACGAGCAGTACTTC
TRBV28,TRBJ1-4,.,14,.,CASSSQGSNEKLFF,TGTGCCAGCAGCTCGCAGGGAAGTAATGAAAAACTGTTTTTT
TRBV9,TRBJ1-3,.,14,.,CASSVGTMRNTIYF,TGTGCCAGCAGCGTCGGGACAATGAGAAACACCATATATTTT
TRBV11-2,TRBJ2-7,TRBD1,16,.,CASSFQGQGIRDEQYF,TGTGCCAGCAGCTTCCAGGGACAGGGGATCAGGGACGAGCAGTACTTC
TRBV18,TRBJ1-4,.,13,.,CASSPGQNEKLFF,TGTGCCAGCTCACCAGGGCAGAATGAAAAACTGTTTTTT
TRBV4-1,TRBJ2-1,TRBD1,18,once,CASSQGPLRDRGNNEQFF,TGCGCCAGCAGCCAAGGCCCCCTCCGGGACAGGGGGAACAATGAGCAGTTCTTC
TRBV28,TRBJ1-5,TRBD1,18,once,CASSTQYWTGNSNQPQHF,TGTGCCAGCAGTACCCAATATTGGACAGGCAATTCCAATCAGCCCCAGCATTTT
TRBV6-4,TRBJ2-6,.,14,.,CASKDSSGANVLTF,TGTGCCAGCAAGGACAGCTCTGGGGCCAACGTCCTGACTTTC
TRBV27,TRBJ2-1,.,14,.,CASSLTGNSGEQFF,TGTGCCAGCAGTTTGACGGGGAACTCTGGTGAGCAGTTCTTC
TRBV5-6,TRBJ2-7,.,16,.,CASSFWVTGGSYEQYF,TGTGCCAGCAGCTTTTGGGTTACGGGTGGCTCCTACGAGCAGTACTTC
TRBV27,TRBJ1-1,TRBD1,18,.,CASSLSPGQSPMDTEAFF,TGTGCCAGCAGTTTATCGCCGGGACAGAGCCCGATGGACACTGAAGCTTTCTTT
TRBV5-8,TRBJ2-7,TRBD1,15,.,CASSRQGGRSYEQYF,TGTGCCAGCAGCCGACAGGGGGGCCGCTCCTACGAGCAGTACTTC
TRBV3-1/TRBV3-2,TRBJ2-1,.,15,.,CASSQTGHGRNEQFF,TGTGCCAGCAGCCAAACGGGACACGGGCGGAATGAGCAGTTCTTC
TRBV5-4,TRBJ1-6,.,13,once,CASSSSGTFKEIF,TGTGCCAGCAGCTCATCTGGGACTTTTAAAGAAATCTTT
TRBV19,TRBJ2-1,TRBD2,17,.,CASRRYHSGGSYNEQFF,TGTGCCAGTAGACGCTACCATAGCGGGGGCTCCTACAATGAGCAGTTCTTC
TRBV15,TRBJ2-2,TRBD2,15,.,CATSRGGLGIGELFF,TGTGCCACCAGCAGAGGCGGACTAGGAATCGGGGAGCTGTTTTTT
TRBV12-3/TRBV12-4,TRBJ2-7,.,12,.,CASSLVSYEQYF,TGTGCCAGCAGTTTGGTCAGCTACGAGCAGTACTTC
TRBV27,TRBJ2-5,.,13,once,CASKGLRGKTQYF,TGTGCCAGCAAGGGACTTAGGGGAAAGACCCAGTACTTC
TRBV2,TRBJ1-3,.,16,.,CASSALTGMSGNTIYF,TGTGCCAGCAGTGCCCTAACAGGGATGTCTGGAAACACCATATATTTT
TRBV2,TRBJ2-7,TRBD1,15,.,CASSASGQGAGEQYF,TGTGCCAGCAGTGCTTCGGGACAGGGGGCTGGAGAGCAGTACTTC
TRBV29-1,TRBJ2-7,TRBD1,13,.,CSDGQGGTYEQYF,TGCAGCGACGGACAGGGGGGAACCTACGAGCAGTACTTC
TRBV14,TRBJ2-5,TRBD2,17,.,CASSTGLAGGRRETQYF,TGTGCCAGCAGCACGGGACTAGCGGGGGGGCGTCGAGAGACCCAGTACTTC
TRBV19,TRBJ2-2,.,15,.,CASSGGPAGTGELFF,TGTGCCAGTAGTGGTGGGCCGGCAGGCACCGGGGAGCTGTTTTTT
TRBV7-8,TRBJ2-3,.,12,few,CASSNRLDTQYF,TGTGCCAGCAGCAATCGGTTGGATACGCAGTATTTT
TRBV4-2,TRBJ2-2,TRBD2,16,few,CASSPRLAGGTGELFF,TGTGCCAGCAGCCCACGACTAGCGGGAGGCACCGGGGAGCTGTTTTTT
TRBV5-1,TRBJ2-3,TRBD2,14,.,CASSSGGVVDTQYF,TGCGCCAGCAGCTCCGGGGGGGTTGTAGATACGCAGTATTTT
TRBV4-2,TRBJ2-2,.,14,.,CASSHDTNTGELFF,TGTGCCAGCAGCCACGACACGAACACCGGGGAGCTGTTTTTT
TRBV2,TRBJ2-1,.,17,.,CASSGQVSGSSYNEQFF,TGTGCCAGCAGTGGGCAGGTTAGCGGAAGCTCCTACAATGAGCAGTTCTTC
TRBV2,TRBJ2-5,.,11,.,CASQYQETQYF,TGTGCCAGCCAGTACCAAGAGACCCAGTACTTC
TRBV28,TRBJ2-7,TRBD1,13,.,CASGRDRIHEQYF,TGTGCCAGCGGCCGGGACAGGATCCACGAGCAGTACTTC
TRBV7-2,TRBJ2-5,.,13,.,CASSFEGRRTQYF,TGTGCCAGCAGCTTTGAGGGGAGGAGGACCCAGTACTTC
TRBV5-6,TRBJ2-3,TRBD2,15,.,CASSFGTSSTDTQYF,TGTGCCAGCAGCTTCGGGACTAGCAGCACAGATACGCAGTATTTT
TRBV7-9,TRBJ2-1,TRBD2,15,once,CASSLATSGGVEQFF,TGTGCCAGCAGCTTAGCGACTAGCGGGGGGGTTGAGCAGTTCTTC
TRBV4-1,TRBJ1-6,TRBD1,15,.,CASSQDSGGRSPLHF,TGCGCCAGCAGCCAAGATTCAGGGGGACGTTCACCCCTCCACTTT
TRBV2,TRBJ2-5,TRBD1,13,.,CASRVQGRETQYF,TGTGCCAGCAGGGTACAGGGGAGAGAGACCCAGTACTTC
TRBV5-5,TRBJ1-2,TRBD1,15,.,CASSPGAGGDYGYTF,TGTGCCAGCAGCCCCGGGGCAGGGGGTGACTATGGCTACACCTTC
TRBV7-3,TRBJ2-3,TRBD2,15,.,CASSTSGGSTDTQYF,TGTGCCAGCAGCACTAGCGGGGGGAGCACAGATACGCAGTATTTT
TRBV5-1,TRBJ2-3,TRBD2,15,.,CASKIAGGGTDTQYF,TGCGCCAGCAAGATAGCGGGAGGCGGGACAGATACGCAGTATTTT
TRBV7-3,TRBJ2-1,.,13,once,CASSLSYPGGQFF,TGTGCCAGCAGCTTAAGCTATCCGGGGGGCCAGTTCTTC